The 21 T cell receptor beta chains reported below all come from one sample, sequenced in a study of shared T cell receptors in the human thymus. Assay: immunoSEQ multiplex PCR; the TCRdb copy retains only in-frame clones and omits some. The table has 700,000 or so clones, 80% to 90% seen once. Another study also made use of these data, one on human thymus T cells.

The sequenced sample was thymocytes. The source of these receptors is a girl under three years old with a congenital heart defect.

The chain is built from TRBV2 and TRBJ1-4, with 8 bases identical to TRBD1. Germline trimming cut 7 bases from V and 0 bases from J; bases unmatched to any gene: 10. The CDR3 covers 17 residues. Germline V gene lookup returns CDR1 SNHLY and CDR2 FYNNEI. CDR3: CASNLGQAYTTNEKLFF. The CDR3 DNA reads TGTGCCAGCAACCTGGGACAGGCTTACACAACTAATGAAAAACTGTTTTTT.

V gene TRBV9 combines with J gene TRBJ2-7; 8 bases match TRBD1. The CDR3 spans 15 residues. The germline V gene encodes CDR1 SGDLS and CDR2 YYNGEE. J was trimmed by 4 bases and V by 3 bases; bases with no gene match: 9. The CDR3 loop is CASSARQGNRYEQYF. The CDR3 DNA follows: TGTGCCAGCAGCGCCCGACAGGGGAATCGGTACGAGCAGTACTTC. The full variable domain, rest sourced from reference TRBV9 and TRBJ2-7, is DSGVTQTPKHLITATGQRVTLRCSPRSGDLSVYWYQQSLDQGLQFLIQYYNGEERAKGNILERFSAQQFPDLHSELNLSSLELGDSALYFCASSARQGNRYEQYFGPGTRLTVT.

CDR3 DNA: TGTGCCAGCAGCCGTGAATTGGGCTTTAATGAAAAACTGTTTTTT. It is translated as CASSRELGFNEKLFF. The rearrangement joins TRBV14 to TRBJ1-4, with D uncertain. Germline values: CDR1 SGHDN, CDR2 FVKESK. The CDR3 length is 15 residues. V was shortened by 4 bases and J by 4 bases, with 13 bases between the two germline ends.

This clone was seen a handful of times. Here the CDR3 DNA reads TGTGCCAGCAGCTCACCTAGCGGGGGGTACACAGATACGCAGTATTTT. Translating it yields CASSSPSGGYTDTQYF. The chain couples TRBV7-2 to TRBJ2-3; TRBD2 agrees at 11 bases. The length of the CDR3 is 16 residues. V trimming: 4 bases; J trimming: 2 bases; junction bases outside the gene matches: 5. Germline V CDR1 and CDR2: SGHTA, FQGNSA.

The chain couples TRBV27 to TRBJ1-5; the D gene is possibly TRBD1 (6 bases). Germline V gives CDR1 MNHEY, CDR2 SMNVEV (reference sequence). V lost 7 bases to trimming and J lost 7 bases, with 11 bases between them. This CDR3 has 12 amino acids. CDR3 bases: TGTGCCAGCAAGGGGGTAGGACAGCCCCAGCATTTT. Protein sequence: CASKGVGQPQHF.

CDR3 DNA: TGTGCCAGCAGCTCCCAGGGGTTCTGCGGGTGTGAAAAACTGTTTTTT. Amino acid sequence: CASSSQGFCGCEKLFF. The chain is built from TRBV11-3 and TRBJ1-4; TRBD1 might be the D (6 bases). The V end lost 4 bases, the J end lost 7 bases, and 19 bases lay between the germline ends. CDR1 and CDR2 from the germline V gene are SGHNT and YENEEA. This CDR3 spans 16 amino acids. Filled out from reference TRBV11-3 and TRBJ1-4, the complete variable domain reads EAGVVQSPRYKIIEKKQPVAFWCNPISGHNTLYWYLQNLGQGPELLIRYENEEAVDDSQLPKDRFSAERLKGVDSTLKIQPAELGDSAVYLCASSSQGFCGCEKLFFGSGTQLSVL.

The chain carries TRBV20-1 and TRBJ2-7, with D possibly matching TRBD1 (6 bases). Germline V gene lookup returns CDR1 DFQATT and CDR2 SNEGSKA (reference sequence). Deletions cut 6 bases from V and 13 bases from J, with 16 bases between. CDR3 length: 10 residues. CDR3 nucleotide sequence: TGCAGTGCCACGCCCAGGGGTGACTACTTC. Protein product: CSATPRGDYF.

This rearrangement joins TRBV6-6 to TRBJ1-5; 9 positions agree with TRBD1. The germline CDR1 and CDR2 sequences are MNHNY and SVGAGI (reference sequence). The V segment lost 2 bases and the J segment 2 bases; nucleotides outside the gene matches: 4. This CDR3 region has 16 residues. The chain's CDR3 is CASSYGTGRRNQPQHF. In DNA form, the CDR3 reads TGTGCCAGCAGTTACGGGACAGGGCGACGCAATCAGCCCCAGCATTTT.

This chain uses TRBV4-1 with TRBJ2-1; 7 bases agree with TRBD1. The CDR3 contains 17 residues. Germline V gives CDR1 MGHRA, CDR2 YSYEKL. V lost 0 bases to trimming and J lost 2 bases; unmatched junction nucleotides: 7. The CDR3 nucleotides are TGCGCCAGCAGCCAAGAGAAGGGGGCTAGGGCCTACAATGAGCAGTTCTTC. Residues: CASSQEKGARAYNEQFF.

The chain is built from TRBV29-1 and TRBJ2-1, with TRBD2 matching 11 bases. CDR1 SQVTM and CDR2 ANQGSEA come from the germline V gene. V lost 6 bases and J lost 7; bases outside the gene matches: 11. This CDR3 has 15 residues. The CDR3 loop is CSVRDSGGARNEQFF. DNA of the CDR3: TGCAGCGTCCGCGATAGCGGGGGGGCTAGGAATGAGCAGTTCTTC.

The V call is TRBV19, the J call TRBJ2-5; TRBD1 matches 9 bases. The CDR3 sequence is 17 residues long. Trimming at V came to 2 bases and at J to 5 bases, leaving 12 bases not matched to a gene. Germline V gene sequence: CDR1 LNHDA, CDR2 SQIVND (reference sequence). The CDR3 DNA is TGTGCCAGTAGTATACAGGGGGACAGGGAGGGGGGGGAGACCCAGTACTTC. It translates to CASSIQGDREGGETQYF.

J is TRBJ2-7 and V is TRBV4-1; D remains unclear. V was pared by 2 bases and J by 3 bases, with 11 bases between. The CDR3 consists of 14 residues. CDR1 is MGHRA, CDR2 YSYEKL, per germline. The CDR3 DNA sequence: TGCGCCAGCAGCCAATGGGTCAGCGACTACGAGCAGTACTTC. Translated, it gives CASSQWVSDYEQYF.

The chain has TRBV19 and TRBJ2-3, with D possibly matching TRBD1 (6 bases). V lost 3 bases to trimming and J lost 0 bases, with 13 bases between them. Per germline, CDR1 LNHDA and CDR2 SQIVND (reference sequence). The CDR3 loop spans 16 amino acids. The CDR3 protein is CASSITGQPSTDTQYF. The DNA of the CDR3 is TGTGCCAGTAGTATTACGGGACAACCTAGCACAGATACGCAGTATTTT.

V is TRBV30 and J is TRBJ1-5, with D possibly matching TRBD1 (5 bases). The germline V gene encodes CDR1 GTSNPN and CDR2 SVGIG (reference sequence). The ends were cut back, 4 bases at V and 4 bases at J, with 14 bases in the middle. The CDR3 is 14 amino acids. In DNA, the CDR3 is TGTGCCTGGATAGGGCAGGGCTCTAATCAGCCCCAGCATTTT. Translating gives CAWIGQGSNQPQHF.

The J gene is TRBJ1-2, the V gene TRBV5-1, with a weak D call TRBD1 (6 bases). The germline CDR1 and CDR2 sequences are SGHRS and YFSETQ. The length of the CDR3 is 14 residues. Trimming took off 4 bases at V and 3 bases at J, with 13 bases between the two ends. DNA for the CDR3: TGCGCCAGCAGCCCTCCTCAGGGGTACTATGGCTACACCTTC. Translating it yields CASSPPQGYYGYTF.

CDR3 in DNA: TGCAGCGTTGGGAATGTATCGGGACACCCATACTACGAGCAGTACTTC. Its translation: CSVGNVSGHPYYEQYF. The chain carries TRBV29-1 and TRBJ2-7, with D possibly matching TRBD1 (6 bases). The V and J ends lost 4 bases and 3 bases respectively, with 22 bases between them. There are 16 residues in the CDR3. Germline lookup yields CDR1 SQVTM and CDR2 ANQGSEA.

This rearrangement joins TRBV13 to TRBJ1-4, with D tentatively TRBD1 (5 bases). Germline V lookup: CDR1 PRHDT, CDR2 FYEKMQ (reference sequence). The CDR3 contains 18 residues. V was shortened by 1 base and J by 8 bases, with 23 bases between the two germline ends. This CDR3 is CASSLAPFVGEEREKLFF. The CDR3, as DNA: TGTGCCAGCAGCTTAGCGCCCTTTGTGGGGGAGGAACGGGAAAAACTGTTTTTT.

This sequence joins TRBV10-1 and TRBJ2-3; D gene unclear. Trimming stripped 6 bases from V and 0 bases from J, with 16 bases between. The CDR3 length is 16 residues. Per germline, CDR1 WNHNN and CDR2 SYGVQD (reference sequence). Here the CDR3 DNA reads TGCGCCAGCAGCCCCCTTTACCTTCGGAGCACAGATACGCAGTATTTT. Its translation: CASSPLYLRSTDTQYF.

The chain is built from TRBV7-2 and TRBJ1-2; TRBD1 is a possible D gene (5 bases). V was cut by 0 bases and J by 3 bases, with 11 bases left in between. Looked up from germline, CDR1 is SGHTA and CDR2 is FQGNSA. The CDR3 is 15 residues long. This CDR3 is CASSLALGGDYGYTF. As DNA, the CDR3 is TGTGCCAGCAGCTTAGCGTTGGGGGGGGACTATGGCTACACCTTC.

This sequence joins TRBV5-1 and TRBJ1-2; 9 nucleotides agree with TRBD1. The germline V gene encodes CDR1 SGHRS and CDR2 YFSETQ. The V segment lost 4 bases and the J segment 5 bases; nucleotides outside the gene matches: 6. This CDR3 is built from 14 residues. In nucleotides, the CDR3 is TGCGCCAGCAGCAACACAGGGGGCGCATATGGCTACACCTTC. This translates into CASSNTGGAYGYTF.

The chain combines TRBV5-1 with TRBJ1-3; D unresolved. Germline assignment: CDR1 SGHRS and CDR2 YFSETQ. CDR3 size: 19 residues. Trimming pared 4 bases from V and 1 base from J, leaving 24 bases between. CDR3 coding DNA: TGCGCCAGCAGCCACAATTTTAGCGGGGTTTTTGGATCTGGAAACACCATATATTTT. Amino acids: CASSHNFSGVFGSGNTIYF. Full variable domain (missing parts from reference TRBV5-1 and TRBJ1-3): KAGVTQTPRYLIKTRGQQVTLSCSPISGHRSVSWYQQTPGQGLQFLFEYFSETQRNKGNFPGRFSGRQFSNSRSEMNVSTLELGDSALYLCASSHNFSGVFGSGNTIYFGEGSWLTVV.